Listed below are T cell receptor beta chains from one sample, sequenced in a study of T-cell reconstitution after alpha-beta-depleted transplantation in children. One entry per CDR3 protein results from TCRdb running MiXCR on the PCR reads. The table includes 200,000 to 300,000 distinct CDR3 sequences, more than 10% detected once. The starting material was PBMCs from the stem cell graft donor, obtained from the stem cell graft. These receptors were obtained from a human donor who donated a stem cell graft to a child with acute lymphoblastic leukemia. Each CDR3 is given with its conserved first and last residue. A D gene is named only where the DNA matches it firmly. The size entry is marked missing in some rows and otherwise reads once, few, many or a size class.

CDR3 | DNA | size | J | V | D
CASRPGLGVTEAFF | TGTGCCAGCAGGCCCGGGCTCGGCGTCACTGAAGCTTTCTTT | . | TRBJ1-1 | TRBV7-9 | .
CASSSLAGVVQETQYF | TGTGCCAGCAGCTCCCTAGCGGGGGTTGTCCAAGAGACCCAGTACTTC | . | TRBJ2-5 | TRBV7-9 | TRBD2
CASSQGQGAWEQYF | TGCGCCAGCAGCCAGGGACAGGGGGCGTGGGAGCAGTACTTC | many | TRBJ2-7 | TRBV4-1 | TRBD1
CAIKASRGQHYKQYF | TGTGCCATTAAGGCGTCCAGGGGACAGCACTACAAGCAGTACTTC | . | TRBJ2-7 | TRBV10-3 | TRBD1
CSAKGLPYEQYF | TGCAGTGCCAAGGGACTCCCCTACGAGCAGTACTTC | many | TRBJ2-7 | TRBV20-1 | .
CASSPGTPNTEAFF | TGTGCCAGCAGCCCCGGGACACCGAACACTGAAGCTTTCTTT | . | TRBJ1-1 | TRBV7-2 | .
CASSGLIGGGTDTQYF | TGTGCCAGCAGCGGGCTTATTGGCGGCGGCACAGATACGCAGTATTTT | many | TRBJ2-3 | TRBV9 | .
CASRRGQGPHEQYF | TGTGCCAGCAGAAGGGGACAGGGGCCCCACGAGCAGTACTTC | many | TRBJ2-7 | TRBV12-3/TRBV12-4 | TRBD1
CASRRAGGKNIQYF | TGCGCCAGCAGAAGAGCGGGGGGGAAAAACATTCAGTACTTC | . | TRBJ2-4 | TRBV5-1 | TRBD2
CASRGTQYEQYF | TGTGCCAGCAGGGGGACACAGTACGAGCAGTACTTC | many | TRBJ2-7 | TRBV12-3/TRBV12-4 | .
CASRPDYSSEAFF | TGTGCCAGCAGACCGGACTACTCTTCTGAAGCTTTCTTT | many | TRBJ1-1 | TRBV28 | .
CASSWGLTDTQYF | TGTGCCAGCAGCTGGGGCCTCACAGATACGCAGTATTTT | many | TRBJ2-3 | TRBV7-9 | .
CASSLADVVAAYEQYF | TGCGCCAGCAGCTTGGCCGACGTAGTAGCCGCCTACGAGCAGTACTTC | many | TRBJ2-7 | TRBV5-1 | .
CASSPFRGGHNEQFF | TGTGCCAGCAGCCCATTTAGAGGGGGCCACAATGAGCAGTTCTTC | many | TRBJ2-1 | TRBV7-9 | TRBD1
CASSLITAYQETQYF | TGTGCCAGCAGTTTAATAACAGCGTACCAAGAGACCCAGTACTTC | many | TRBJ2-5 | TRBV28 | .
CASSLDGETQYF | TGCGCCAGCAGCCTGGATGGAGAGACCCAGTACTTC | many | TRBJ2-5 | TRBV5-1 | .
CASSRWEGEDSPLHF | TGTGCCAGCAGCCGATGGGAAGGGGAAGACTCACCCCTCCACTTT | few | TRBJ1-6 | TRBV7-9 | .
CSVDLPQGTDTQYF | TGCAGCGTTGATTTACCGCAAGGCACAGATACGCAGTATTTT | many | TRBJ2-3 | TRBV29-1 | .
CAISAGANTGELFF | TGTGCCATCAGTGCGGGGGCGAACACCGGGGAGCTGTTTTTT | . | TRBJ2-2 | TRBV10-3 | .
CATSPTRRASGGSGELFF | TGTGCCACCAGCCCTACTAGGCGAGCTAGCGGGGGTTCCGGGGAGCTGTTTTTT | many | TRBJ2-2 | TRBV15 | TRBD2
CSARPTVGILGSYEQYF | TGCAGTGCTCGTCCGACGGTGGGCATACTGGGGTCCTACGAGCAGTACTTC | many | TRBJ2-7 | TRBV20-1 | .
CASSSVGSPLHF | TGTGCCAGCAGTTCTGTGGGTTCACCCCTCCACTTT | many | TRBJ1-6 | TRBV27 | .
CASSDFWAESSYEQYF | TGTGCCAGCAGTGATTTTTGGGCGGAAAGCTCCTACGAGCAGTACTTC | many | TRBJ2-7 | TRBV2 | .
CASSLSEALNTGELFF | TGCGCCAGCAGCTTGAGTGAAGCTTTGAACACCGGGGAGCTGTTTTTT | many | TRBJ2-2 | TRBV5-1 | .
CSARPRDTEAFF | TGCAGTGCTAGACCCAGGGACACTGAAGCTTTCTTT | many | TRBJ1-1 | TRBV20-1 | .
CASLLSDGNYGYTF | TGTGCCAGCCTCCTTTCTGACGGGAACTATGGCTACACCTTC | many | TRBJ1-2 | TRBV6-2/TRBV6-3 | .
CASSRTVTDTQYF | TGCGCCAGCAGCCGGACAGTCACAGATACGCAGTATTTT | many | TRBJ2-3 | TRBV5-1 | .
CASSFRQATGTEAFF | TGTGCCAGCAGTTTCCGACAGGCGACGGGCACTGAAGCTTTCTTT | many | TRBJ1-1 | TRBV12-3/TRBV12-4 | .
CASRQPGTGTNEQFF | TGTGCCAGCAGACAGCCCGGGACAGGGACCAATGAGCAGTTCTTC | many | TRBJ2-1 | TRBV12-3/TRBV12-4 | TRBD1
CSVIRADTQYF | TGCAGCGTTATTAGGGCAGATACGCAGTATTTT | many | TRBJ2-3 | TRBV29-1 | .
CASSGRTHAGTNEQFF | TGTGCCAGCAGCGGACGGACGCACGCTGGAACGAATGAGCAGTTCTTC | . | TRBJ2-1 | TRBV9 | .
CASSQLRQSLVEQYF | TGTGCCAGCAGTCAACTTAGACAGTCTCTCGTAGAGCAGTACTTC | many | TRBJ2-7 | TRBV27 | .
CASSFVLSSGQGATNEKLFF | TGTGCCAGCAGCTTCGTCTTATCTTCGGGACAGGGGGCAACTAATGAAAAACTGTTTTTT | . | TRBJ1-4 | TRBV7-8 | TRBD1
CASSPGLAGVRDTQYF | TGTGCCAGCAGCCCCGGACTAGCGGGAGTTAGGGATACGCAGTATTTT | many | TRBJ2-3 | TRBV28 | TRBD2
CSAGGESEQYF | TGCAGTGCGGGGGGTGAGTCCGAGCAGTACTTC | few | TRBJ2-7 | TRBV20-1 | .
CASSADGGWTEAFF | TGCGCCAGCAGCGCCGACGGGGGCTGGACTGAAGCTTTCTTT | many | TRBJ1-1 | TRBV5-1 | .
CASSLWREAPPNEQFF | TGTGCCAGCAGTTTGTGGCGGGAGGCCCCCCCAAATGAGCAGTTCTTC | many | TRBJ2-1 | TRBV6-2/TRBV6-3 | TRBD2
CSVEMPGQSYEQYF | TGCAGCGTTGAGATGCCGGGACAGTCTTACGAGCAGTACTTC | many | TRBJ2-7 | TRBV29-1 | TRBD1
CASSQINRGYEQYF | TGTGCCAGCAGCCAGATTAACAGGGGTTACGAGCAGTACTTC | . | TRBJ2-7 | TRBV11-2 | TRBD1
CASSRLRINQGNTEAFF | TGTGCCAGCTCACGACTAAGAATAAATCAGGGGAACACTGAAGCTTTCTTT | . | TRBJ1-1 | TRBV18 | .
CAITRDGILAATYNEQFF | TGTGCCATCACTCGGGACGGAATACTAGCGGCCACCTACAATGAGCAGTTCTTC | many | TRBJ2-1 | TRBV10-3 | TRBD2
CSAPLGGNNQPQHF | TGCAGTGCCCCCCTCGGGGGCAATAATCAGCCCCAGCATTTT | . | TRBJ1-5 | TRBV20-1 | .
CATSRGKGSNTGELFF | TGTGCCACCAGTAGGGGAAAGGGATCGAACACCGGGGAGCTGTTTTTT | many | TRBJ2-2 | TRBV24-1 | .
CASSFLAPNYEQYF | TGTGCCAGCAGTTTCTTGGCACCGAACTACGAGCAGTACTTC | many | TRBJ2-7 | TRBV27 | .
CAWSYRGDRYNEQFF | TGTGCCTGGAGCTACCGGGGGGACCGCTACAATGAGCAGTTCTTC | few | TRBJ2-1 | TRBV30 | TRBD2
CASSYYPTGEDYGYTF | TGCGCCAGCAGCTATTACCCGACAGGGGAGGACTATGGCTACACCTTC | many | TRBJ1-2 | TRBV5-1 | TRBD1
CATSRVTGTPDTEAFF | TGTGCCACCAGCAGGGTTACCGGGACACCGGACACTGAAGCTTTCTTT | many | TRBJ1-1 | TRBV15 | .
CSVRGRSETQYF | TGCAGTGTTAGAGGGCGCTCGGAGACCCAGTACTTC | many | TRBJ2-5 | TRBV20-1 | .
CASSDGTRYEQYF | TGTGCCAGCAGCGACGGGACTCGGTACGAGCAGTACTTC | many | TRBJ2-7 | TRBV5-4 | .
CSASPPHNSYNEQFF | TGCAGTGCTTCCCCTCCCCACAATTCCTACAATGAGCAGTTCTTC | many | TRBJ2-1 | TRBV20-1 | .